This entry features one T cell receptor (beta chain) sequence. This sample was taken from a study of T cell changes during pregnancy in multiple sclerosis. Here immunoSEQ multiplex PCR was the method, and the copy in TCRdb shows in-frame clones only, minus some. In the table there are more than 70,000 clones, 85% to 95% of which are singletons. V lost 0 bases to trimming and J lost 10 bases; unmatched junction nucleotides: 7. The CDR3 runs 15 residues. In germline, CDR1 is MNHNS, CDR2 SASEGT. The receptor's source is a female donor with multiple sclerosis, enrolled in a pregnancy study. The V call is TRBV6-1, the J call TRBJ2-1; 9 bases fit TRBD2. Sequencing used peripheral blood, obtained in the second trimester of pregnancy. CDR3 in DNA: TGTGCCAGCAGTGAAGCCGGCGGGGGGGCGGTGGAGCAGTTCTTC. Protein sequence: CASSEAGGGAVEQFF.